Listed below are T cell receptor beta chains from one sample, sequenced in a study of cytomegalovirus exposure and HLA in healthy donors. Using immunoSEQ multiplex PCR, the repertoire was profiled, and TCRdb retains in-frame clones only, with some absent. The sample carries 200,000 or so clones, roughly 87% recorded once. Sequencing input: PBMCs. These receptors were collected from a girl under three years old in good health and CMV-seronegative. Each CDR3 is given with its conserved first and last residue. The order of the fields is D gene, J gene, clone size, V gene, CDR3 protein, CDR3 DNA. D genes are given only for firm matches. The size of a clone is reported for some rows only, either as once, few or many, or as a class for expanded clones.

NA	TRBJ1-4	NA	TRBV5-1	CASSLVGEFEKLFF	TGCGCCAGCAGCTTGGTAGGGGAATTTGAAAAACTGTTTTTT
TRBD2	TRBJ2-3	NA	TRBV9	CASSALAGGPLNTQYF	TGTGCCAGCAGCGCCCTAGCGGGCGGCCCCCTTAATACGCAGTATTTT
NA	TRBJ1-4	NA	TRBV30	CACYATNEKLFF	TGTGCCTGTTATGCAACTAATGAAAAACTGTTTTTT
TRBD2	TRBJ2-7	once	TRBV4-1	CASSLQPTSGTLYEQYF	TGCGCCAGCAGCCTCCAACCGACTAGCGGGACCCTCTACGAGCAGTACTTC
NA	TRBJ1-6	few	TRBV11-2	CASSLGQALNSPLHF	TGTGCCAGCAGCTTAGGGCAGGCGCTTAATTCACCCCTCCACTTT
TRBD2	TRBJ2-7	NA	TRBV7-2	CASSLGASLAGGPYEQYF	TGTGCCAGCAGCTTAGGGGCTAGCTTAGCGGGAGGGCCCTACGAGCAGTACTTC
NA	TRBJ2-2	few	TRBV6-6	CASRGADTGELFF	TGTGCCAGCAGGGGGGCGGACACCGGGGAGCTGTTTTTT
NA	TRBJ1-2	NA	TRBV5-5	CASTSDLYSNYGYTF	TGTGCCAGCACCTCCGATTTATACTCTAACTATGGCTACACCTTC
TRBD2	TRBJ2-3	few	TRBV5-8	CASSAGVAGGSITDTQYF	TGTGCCAGCAGCGCCGGAGTAGCGGGGGGCAGTATAACAGATACGCAGTATTTT
NA	TRBJ2-2	NA	TRBV7-6	CASAENTGELFF	TGTGCGAGCGCAGAGAACACCGGGGAGCTGTTTTTT
TRBD2	TRBJ2-1	NA	TRBV5-4	CASSLVASGGAYNEQFF	TGTGCCAGCAGCTTGGTGGCTAGCGGGGGGGCGTACAATGAGCAGTTCTTC
NA	TRBJ2-7	NA	TRBV27	CASSARGAYYEQYF	TGTGCCAGCAGCGCCCGGGGTGCTTACTACGAGCAGTACTTC
TRBD2	TRBJ2-7	NA	TRBV4-1	CASSQALAGGSYEQYF	TGCGCCAGCAGCCAAGCACTAGCGGGAGGGTCCTACGAGCAGTACTTC
NA	TRBJ1-1	NA	TRBV2	CATRPGLGAAFF	TGTGCCACCCGACCAGGGTTGGGGGCGGCTTTCTTT
NA	TRBJ1-1	NA	TRBV27	CASSLGLRNTEAFF	TGTGCCAGCAGTTTAGGGCTCAGGAACACTGAAGCTTTCTTT
NA	TRBJ2-3	NA	TRBV27	CASRKYLASGPSTDTQYF	TGTGCCAGCAGGAAATACCTCGCAAGCGGACCTAGCACAGATACGCAGTATTTT
NA	TRBJ1-1	NA	TRBV13	CASSLVQLNTEAFF	TGTGCCAGCAGCTTAGTACAGTTGAACACTGAAGCTTTCTTT
NA	TRBJ2-1	NA	TRBV4-3	CASSHSGEDSTFF	TGCGCCAGCAGCCATTCAGGAGAGGACTCCACGTTCTTC
NA	TRBJ2-5	NA	TRBV30	CAWSVHFQETQYF	TGTGCCTGGAGTGTACATTTCCAAGAGACCCAGTACTTC
NA	TRBJ1-2	NA	TRBV29-1	CSVEIRGHQNYGYTF	TGCAGCGTTGAAATCCGGGGACACCAGAACTATGGCTACACCTTC
NA	TRBJ1-2	NA	TRBV30	CAWSVGSVNYGYTF	TGTGCCTGGAGTGTTGGGAGTGTGAACTATGGCTACACCTTC
NA	TRBJ1-3	NA	TRBV6-5	CASSYAGNSGNTIYF	TGTGCCAGCAGTTACGCGGGGAACTCTGGAAACACCATATATTTT
NA	TRBJ1-5	NA	TRBV30	CAWTRNWGDQPQHF	TGTGCCTGGACCCGAAACTGGGGAGATCAGCCCCAGCATTTT
NA	TRBJ2-3	NA	TRBV9	CASSGGGFSVTDTQYF	TGTGCCAGCAGCGGAGGTGGGTTTTCGGTCACAGATACGCAGTATTTT
TRBD2	TRBJ2-1	NA	TRBV4-1	CASSRTSAYNEQFF	TGCGCCAGCAGCAGGACTAGCGCCTACAATGAGCAGTTCTTC
NA	TRBJ2-5	NA	TRBV11-2	CASSLMGSRWETQYF	TGTGCCAGCAGCTTAATGGGCAGCCGGTGGGAGACCCAGTACTTC
TRBD2	TRBJ2-1	NA	TRBV29-1	CSVRGTSGSDSYNEQFF	TGCAGCGTTCGAGGTACTAGCGGGAGTGACTCCTACAATGAGCAGTTCTTC
TRBD1	TRBJ1-2	NA	TRBV5-8	CASSFRDRDRGYTF	TGTGCCAGCAGCTTCCGGGACAGGGATCGCGGCTACACCTTC
TRBD1	TRBJ1-4	NA	TRBV6-1	CASSAGTVGEKLFF	TGTGCCAGCAGCGCCGGGACAGTGGGGGAAAAACTGTTTTTT
NA	TRBJ2-6	NA	TRBV29-1	CSVARGSGANVLTF	TGCAGCGTTGCACGGGGCTCTGGGGCCAACGTCCTGACTTTC
TRBD2	TRBJ2-4	NA	TRBV13	CASSTFGLAGDEVVKNIQYF	TGTGCCAGCAGCACCTTCGGGTTGGCGGGGGATGAGGTGGTCAAAAACATTCAGTACTTC
NA	TRBJ2-5	NA	TRBV5-4	CASSNGHRPEETQYF	TGTGCCAGCAGCAACGGACACCGCCCAGAAGAGACCCAGTACTTC
TRBD1	TRBJ1-1	NA	TRBV6-5	CASSLTGDTEAFF	TGTGCCAGCAGCTTAACAGGGGACACTGAAGCTTTCTTT
TRBD1	TRBJ1-1	NA	TRBV5-1	CAGSLDRGTEAFF	TGCGCCGGCAGCCTCGACAGGGGAACTGAAGCTTTCTTT
NA	TRBJ1-3	NA	TRBV7-3	CASSLTGAGNTIYF	TGTGCCAGCAGCTTAACAGGGGCTGGAAACACCATATATTTT
NA	TRBJ2-3	NA	TRBV4-3	CASSQDTSTDTQYF	TGCGCCAGCAGCCAAGATACTAGCACAGATACGCAGTATTTT
NA	TRBJ2-7	once	TRBV6-5	CASSHGANTPYEQYF	TGTGCCAGCAGCCATGGGGCCAACACGCCCTACGAGCAGTACTTC
NA	TRBJ1-2	NA	TRBV9	CASSVSGGRENGYTF	TGTGCCAGCAGCGTTTCCGGGGGGCGCGAGAATGGCTACACCTTC
NA	TRBJ1-4	NA	TRBV5-8	CASSSYRVAVEKLFF	TGTGCCAGCAGCTCCTACAGGGTCGCGGTTGAAAAACTGTTTTTT
NA	TRBJ2-7	NA	TRBV21-1	CASSYTRTISSYEQYF	TGTGCCAGCAGCTATACGAGGACAATAAGCTCCTACGAGCAGTACTTC
NA	TRBJ1-1	NA	TRBV27	CASSLSFGNTEAFF	TGTGCCAGCAGTTTATCTTTCGGGAACACTGAAGCTTTCTTT
NA	TRBJ1-4	NA	TRBV4-1	CASSPTGPNEKLFF	TGCGCCAGCAGCCCCACAGGGCCAAATGAAAAACTGTTTTTT
TRBD1	TRBJ2-5	NA	TRBV6-1	CASSGRQGRLQETQYF	TGTGCCAGCAGTGGCCGACAGGGTAGGCTCCAAGAGACCCAGTACTTC
NA	TRBJ1-1	once	TRBV19	CASQGRNTEAFF	TGTGCCAGTCAGGGCCGAAACACTGAAGCTTTCTTT
TRBD2	TRBJ2-1	NA	TRBV7-3	CASSPHVAGGEGEQFF	TGTGCCAGCAGCCCACACGTAGCGGGGGGTGAAGGTGAGCAGTTCTTC
NA	TRBJ1-3	NA	TRBV7-9	CSSSSGEAGNTIYF	TGTTCCAGCAGCTCCGGGGAGGCTGGAAACACCATATATTTT
NA	TRBJ2-3	NA	TRBV11-2	CASRWRGDTQYF	TGTGCCAGCAGATGGAGGGGTGATACGCAGTATTTT
NA	TRBJ1-1	NA	TRBV4-1	CASSQPTRGTEAFF	TGCGCCAGCAGCCAACCTACCAGGGGAACTGAAGCTTTCTTT
NA	TRBJ2-7	NA	TRBV5-5	CASSSPGRSYEQYF	TGTGCCAGCAGCTCGCCAGGGCGATCCTACGAGCAGTACTTC
TRBD1	TRBJ2-3	NA	TRBV5-1	CASSPTGGGDTQYF	TGCGCCAGCAGCCCAACAGGGGGCGGAGATACGCAGTATTTT
TRBD2	TRBJ2-5	NA	TRBV4-3	CASSQDNSGTQETQYF	TGCGCCAGCAGCCAAGATAATAGCGGGACCCAAGAGACCCAGTACTTC
TRBD2	TRBJ2-7	NA	TRBV7-2	CASSHSGTSSYEQYF	TGTGCCAGCAGCCATAGCGGGACTTCGAGCTACGAGCAGTACTTC
TRBD1	TRBJ1-2	NA	TRBV14	CASSPPGQGPFYGYTF	TGTGCCAGCAGCCCCCCCGGACAGGGGCCCTTCTATGGCTACACCTTC
NA	TRBJ2-2	NA	TRBV7-3	CASSRTANTGELFF	TGTGCCAGCAGCAGGACAGCGAACACCGGGGAGCTGTTTTTT
TRBD1	TRBJ2-7	NA	TRBV18	CASSPAGQGGYEQYF	TGTGCCAGCTCACCAGCGGGACAGGGTGGCTACGAGCAGTACTTC